Included here is one TCR beta chain sequence, with context. The data originate from a study of blood T cell repertoires in COVID-19. Study as a whole: The cDNA or gDNA used as material had been derived from T cells, B-cell-depleted T cells, or PBMCs.

Deletions cut 0 bases from V and 11 bases from J, with 5 bases between. From germline, CDR1 is LGHNA and CDR2 YNFKEQ. CDR3 length: 12 amino acids. Everyone who took part was roughly 18 to 89 years old, and they came from about 25 US areas. Cohort placement rested on clinical history that participants reported themselves. Methods used by the authors: Reference gene primer amplification in the assay estimated nucleated cell counts. Profiled with immunoSEQ multiplex PCR; TCRdb holds only in-frame clones, not every one. The DNA gave D and trimming, while V, J and clone size come from that table. Of around 140,000 clones listed, approximately 78% are singletons.

This chain joins TRBV4-2 and TRBJ1-6; D gene uncertain. The sequence was obtained from a woman aged 45-65 years who had recovered from COVID-19. What was sequenced was PBMCs or T cells enriched from blood (not recorded which). This CDR3 reads CASSQDPAPLHF. The CDR3 DNA follows: TGTGCCAGCAGCCAAGATCCGGCACCCCTCCACTTT.